This TCR beta chain is drawn from a study of blood T cell repertoires in COVID-19. The overall study: Samples of COVID-19 (acute and convalescent) were obtained from the United States, Italy and Spain.

The authors' processing: Amplifying reference gene primers gave estimates of nucleated cell counts. This table comes from immunoSEQ multiplex PCR, and its TCRdb copy is limited to in-frame clones, with some not included. For V, J and clone size, that table is used; D and trimming come from the DNA. Among around 100,000 clones listed, approximately 91% were seen once. The germline V gene has CDR1 LNHNV and CDR2 YYDKDF (reference sequence). This CDR3 spans 14 amino acids. The V and J ends lost 4 bases and 4 bases, in that order; junction bases with no gene match: 5. The specimen sequenced was peripheral blood. The chain joins TRBV15 to TRBJ1-1, with 8 positions matching TRBD1. The TCR comes from a man in his 60s with acute or convalescent COVID-19. The CDR3 loop reads CATSNRQGSTEAFF. DNA for the CDR3: TGTGCCACCAGCAACCGACAGGGGAGCACTGAAGCTTTCTTT.